This TCR beta chain appears in the sequencing data of a study of lymphopenia after photon versus proton radiotherapy. The assay was immunoSEQ multiplex PCR, and TCRdb's table has in-frame clones only and misses some. The repertoire holds 65,000 to 90,000 clones, with 85% to 95% as singletons. As regards this clone: What it binds is not known.

The study's findings and limits: Relative stability marked proton patients; photon patients lost diversity and naive cells.

CDR1 and CDR2 (germline): LNHNV, YYDKDF (reference sequence). The CDR3 extends over 15 amino acids. J was trimmed by 2 bases and V by 8 bases; bases with no gene match: 9. The chain uses TRBV15 and TRBJ2-5; TRBD1 aligns across 9 bases. The clonotype was recovered from a woman in her 40s with cholangiocarcinoma. Sequencing was performed on peripheral blood, taken from a patient treated with photon-based radiotherapy. DNA of the CDR3: TGTGCCACCCGTGCCGCCGGGACAGGGCAAGAGACCCAGTACTTC. Translating it yields CATRAAGTGQETQYF.